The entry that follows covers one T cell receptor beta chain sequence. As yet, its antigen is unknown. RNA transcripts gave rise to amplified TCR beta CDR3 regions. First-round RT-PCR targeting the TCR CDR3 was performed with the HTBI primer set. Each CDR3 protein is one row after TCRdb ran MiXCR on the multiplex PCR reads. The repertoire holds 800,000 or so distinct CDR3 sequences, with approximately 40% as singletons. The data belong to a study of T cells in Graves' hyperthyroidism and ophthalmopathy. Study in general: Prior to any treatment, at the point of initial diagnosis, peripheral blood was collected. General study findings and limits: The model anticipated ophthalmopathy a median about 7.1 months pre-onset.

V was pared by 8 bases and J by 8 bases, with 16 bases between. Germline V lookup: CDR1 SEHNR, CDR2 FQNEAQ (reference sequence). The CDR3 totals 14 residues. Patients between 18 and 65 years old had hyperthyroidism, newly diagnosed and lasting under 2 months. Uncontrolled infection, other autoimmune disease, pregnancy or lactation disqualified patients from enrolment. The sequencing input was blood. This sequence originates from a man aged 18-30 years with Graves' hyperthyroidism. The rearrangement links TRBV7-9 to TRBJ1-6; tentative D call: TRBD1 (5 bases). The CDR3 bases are TGTGCCAGCGGCCCAGGGAACTACTATTCACCCCTCCACTTT. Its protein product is CASGPGNYYSPLHF.